The 28 T cell receptor beta chains below all came from one sample that was sequenced in a study of blood T cell repertoires in COVID-19. Method: immunoSEQ multiplex PCR; TCRdb's copy keeps in-frame clones and lacks some. In the table there are a few hundred thousand clones, more than 70% of which are singletons. The source material was peripheral blood. The receptors derive from a woman in her twenties or thirties with COVID-19, enrolled during active disease.

The V and J genes are TRBV7-9 and TRBJ2-1; tentative D call: TRBD2 (6 bases). Germline lookup yields CDR1 SEHNR and CDR2 FQNEAQ (reference sequence). The CDR3 is made up of 19 amino acids. Deletions cut 5 bases from V and 4 bases from J, with 27 bases between. The CDR3 nucleotides are TGTGCCAGCAGCCCAAGGGGAGGATGGTACGACCCAACGTACAATGAGCAGTTCTTC. This sequence encodes CASSPRGGWYDPTYNEQFF.

The chain recombines TRBV7-3 with TRBJ1-1; TRBD1 might be the D (6 bases). Germline lookup yields CDR1 SGHTA and CDR2 FQGTGA. This CDR3 has 13 amino acids. The V end lost 5 bases, the J end lost 6 bases, and 13 bases lay between the germline ends. CDR3 DNA: TGTGCCAGCAGCCTCAGGGGTCTGGCTGAAGCTTTCTTT. Amino acids: CASSLRGLAEAFF.

This clone has a handful of counts. This sequence joins TRBV19 and TRBJ1-2; D remains ambiguous. Germline CDR1 and CDR2: LNHDA and SQIVND (reference sequence). The CDR3 runs 12 residues. V was shortened by 5 bases and J by 5 bases, with 9 bases between the two germline ends. This CDR3 is CASSLTLYGYTF. CDR3 nucleotide sequence: TGTGCCAGTAGTTTGACTCTTTATGGCTACACCTTC.

The V gene is TRBV2, the J gene TRBJ1-1; D not resolved. This CDR3 comprises 14 residues. V was trimmed by 5 bases and J by 4 bases, leaving 14 bases between them. Germline CDR1 reads SNHLY; CDR2 reads FYNNEI. In DNA form, the CDR3 reads TGTGCCAGCAGTCGCCGAGCAACTGGCACTGAAGCTTTCTTT. This sequence encodes CASSRRATGTEAFF.

The V and J genes are TRBV28 and TRBJ1-5; 7 nucleotides line up with TRBD1. The CDR3 is 16 residues long. V shed 5 bases and J 2 bases; nucleotides not matched to a gene: 9. Germline V gene data show CDR1 as MDHEN and CDR2 as SYDVKM. The CDR3 coding sequence is TGTGCCAGCAGTCCCCAAACAGGGGTTGGCAATCAGCCCCAGCATTTT. It specifies CASSPQTGVGNQPQHF.

The J gene is TRBJ1-6, the V gene TRBV12-3 or TRBV12-4; D is unresolved. V lost 6 bases and J 9 bases, leaving 9 bases between the germline ends. There are 12 residues in the CDR3. CDR3 nucleotides: TGTGCCAGCAGCCTCGGGGTTTCACCCCTCCACTTT. The encoded protein is CASSLGVSPLHF.

The chain combines TRBV6-5 with TRBJ2-1; a weak D match, TRBD2 (6 bases). V gave up 8 bases and J gave up 14 bases, with 22 bases separating them. Germline V gene data show CDR1 as MNHEY and CDR2 as SVGAGI. This CDR3 has 13 amino acids. The chain's CDR3 is CASGRGTPSEEFF. In DNA form, the CDR3 reads TGTGCCAGCGGACGGGGGACTCCCTCAGAGGAGTTCTTC.

V gene TRBV21-1 combines with J gene TRBJ2-3; TRBD2 is the table's D call, not checked against the DNA. TRBV21-1 is designated a pseudogene. The CDR3 is 18 amino acids. CDR3 loop: CASSKALSGGGASDTQYF. Here the CDR3 DNA reads TGTGCCAGCAGCAAAGCCCTTTCTGGCGGGGGGGCGTCGGATACGCAGTATTTT.

This rearrangement joins TRBV7-6 to TRBJ1-6; 8 positions agree with TRBD1. Looked up from germline, CDR1 is SGHVS and CDR2 is FNYEAQ. V was clipped by 5 bases and J by 12 bases; unmatched bases: 6. CDR3 length: 13 residues. The CDR3 sequence is CASSATGGEPLHF. The CDR3 DNA follows: TGTGCCAGCAGCGCCACAGGGGGGGAACCCCTCCACTTT.

The rearrangement links TRBV18 to TRBJ2-1, with 7 bases lining up with TRBD1. Germline trimming cut 5 bases from V and 8 bases from J; bases unmatched to any gene: 9. CDR1 and CDR2 (germline): KGHSH, LQKENI. The CDR3 is 14 residues long. CDR3 in DNA: TGTGCCAGCTCATCACGACAGGGAAGAGATGAGCAGTTCTTC. Amino acid sequence: CASSSRQGRDEQFF.

The chain recombines TRBV2 with TRBJ2-5, with TRBD2 matching over 9 bases. Unmatched junction bases numbered 8, after V lost 8 bases and J lost 4 bases. This CDR3 contains 14 residues. Germline lookup yields CDR1 SNHLY and CDR2 FYNNEI. CDR3 in amino acids: CASRAGGPRETQYF. CDR3 DNA sequence: TGTGCCAGCCGGGCGGGGGGGCCTAGAGAGACCCAGTACTTC.

The chain combines TRBV2 with TRBJ1-2; D is unclear. The CDR3 is 13 amino acids. The germline V gene has CDR1 SNHLY and CDR2 FYNNEI. Trimming shortened V by 8 bases and J by 3 bases, and 13 bases separated the two germline ends. The CDR3 nucleotides read TGTGCCAGCCAAAAGGCCGGAGACTATGGCTACACCTTC. It encodes CASQKAGDYGYTF.

The table lists this clone with a few counts. The V gene is TRBV28, the J gene TRBJ1-6; 11 bases map to TRBD1. Germline trimming cut 4 bases from V and 7 bases from J; bases unmatched to any gene: 12. The CDR3 contains 18 residues. Germline values: CDR1 MDHEN, CDR2 SYDVKM. The CDR3 sequence is CASSSSRDRGFGNSPLHF. CDR3 coding DNA: TGTGCCAGCAGTTCATCCCGGGACAGGGGGTTTGGGAATTCACCCCTCCACTTT.

The chain uses TRBV6-2 or TRBV6-3 and TRBJ2-1; 11 bases map to TRBD2. The CDR3 loop spans 16 amino acids. CDR1 MNHEY and CDR2 SVGEGT come from the germline V gene. V lost 5 bases, J lost 4 bases, and 7 bases stayed unmatched. Written as DNA, the CDR3 is TGTGCCAGCAGTCAAACTAGCGGGGGCCCGTACAATGAGCAGTTCTTC. Amino acids: CASSQTSGGPYNEQFF.

This rearrangement joins TRBV21-1 to TRBJ1-5; TRBD1 is taken as the D call from the table, unchecked against the DNA. TRBV21-1 is annotated as a pseudogene. The CDR3 consists of 12 residues. The CDR3 here is CARRGINQPQHF. The CDR3 DNA reads as TGTGCCAGGAGGGGGATCAATCAGCCCCAGCATTTT.

The chain carries TRBV7-8 and TRBJ1-6; possible D gene TRBD1, 5 bases. This CDR3 region has 15 residues. Germline V gene data show CDR1 as SGHVS and CDR2 as FQNEAQ. V shed 4 bases and J shed 7 bases, with 14 bases lying between them. This CDR3 reads CASSSRGFPNSPLHF. The CDR3 nucleotides are TGTGCCAGCAGCTCAAGGGGTTTTCCAAATTCACCCCTCCACTTT.

The chain has TRBV19 and TRBJ1-2, with a weak D call TRBD1 (6 bases). The V end was cut by 7 bases, the J end by 5 bases, with 20 bases between. The CDR3 extends over 15 amino acids. Germline-derived CDR1 and CDR2 are LNHDA and SQIVND (reference sequence). CDR3 DNA: TGTGCCAGTATCCGGTTCGGGGGGCAGAATTATGGCTACACCTTC. Translated, it gives CASIRFGGQNYGYTF.

The gene calls are TRBV28 and TRBJ1-4; D perhaps matches TRBD1 (5 bases). This CDR3 has 15 residues. The germline V gene encodes CDR1 MDHEN and CDR2 SYDVKM. The V gene lost 4 bases and the J gene lost 8 bases, with 17 bases spanning the gap. CDR3 sequence: CASSSRGGVREKLFF. The CDR3 DNA follows: TGTGCCAGCAGTTCCCGGGGAGGGGTTCGAGAAAAACTGTTTTTT.

The gene calls are TRBV15 and TRBJ2-7; 7 nucleotides match TRBD1. Germline V gene lookup returns CDR1 LNHNV and CDR2 YYDKDF (reference sequence). Losses at the gene ends were 2 bases for V and 3 bases for J; bases not matched to a gene: 7. The CDR3 covers 15 residues. CDR3 protein: CATSRSRDSYYEQYF. The CDR3 DNA sequence: TGTGCCACCAGCAGAAGCCGGGACAGCTACTACGAGCAGTACTTC.

V and J are TRBV7-6 and TRBJ2-7, with a weak D call TRBD2 (5 bases). Per the germline V gene, CDR1 is SGHVS and CDR2 is FNYEAQ. The CDR3 loop spans 13 amino acids. V was clipped by 0 bases and J by 5 bases, with 8 bases between them. The CDR3 coding sequence is TGTGCCAGCAGCTTAGCCGGGGTTGACGAGCAGTACTTC. It yields the protein CASSLAGVDEQYF.

The chain recombines TRBV7-9 with TRBJ2-2, with D perhaps matching TRBD1 (6 bases). V shed 5 bases and J shed 7 bases, with 23 bases lying between them. The CDR3 sequence is 17 residues long. The germline CDR1 and CDR2 sequences are SEHNR and FQNEAQ (reference sequence). The DNA for the CDR3 is TGTGCCAGCAGCCATACCCTTCCCAGGGGCAAGGGCGGGGAGCTGTTTTTT. Protein: CASSHTLPRGKGGELFF.

This chain joins TRBV5-1 and TRBJ1-4; 7 bases align to TRBD1. V gave up 7 bases and J gave up 3 bases; unmatched junction bases: 6. CDR3 length: 14 amino acids. Germline V gene data show CDR1 as SGHRS and CDR2 as YFSETQ. The CDR3, as DNA: TGCGCCAGCCGGTCGGGGACAGCTAATGAAAAACTGTTTTTT. Translating it yields CASRSGTANEKLFF.

V and J are TRBV10-3 and TRBJ1-2; D is uncertain. Looked up from germline, CDR1 is ENHRY and CDR2 is SYGVKD. The CDR3 is made up of 12 amino acids. Trimming shortened V by 2 bases and J by 6 bases, and 7 bases separated the two germline ends. In DNA, the CDR3 is TGTGCCATCAGTGAGCCCGAGAATGGCTACACCTTC. Encoded protein: CAISEPENGYTF.

The V and J genes are TRBV19 and TRBJ2-3; possible D gene TRBD1, 7 bases. V was trimmed by 6 bases and J by 2 bases, leaving 9 bases between them. The germline CDR1 and CDR2 sequences are LNHDA and SQIVND (reference sequence). CDR3 length equals 13 residues. CDR3 sequence: CASREGATDTQYF. Written as DNA, the CDR3 is TGTGCCAGTAGGGAGGGGGCCACAGATACGCAGTATTTT.

Concerning this clone itself: Just one base apart from a much larger clone, this may be a read error. Distinct nucleotide sequences in the sample also encode this CDR3. This chain joins TRBV2 and TRBJ2-2; 15 nucleotides match TRBD2. From germline, CDR1 is SNHLY and CDR2 FYNNEI. This CDR3 has 18 residues. With V trimmed by 6 bases and J by 3 bases, 8 bases remained unmatched. For the CDR3, the DNA is TGTGCCAGCAGCGTTGGACTAGCGGGGGGGCCTGACACCGGGGAGCTGTTTTTT. Encoded protein: CASSVGLAGGPDTGELFF.

The rearrangement links TRBV11-1 to TRBJ1-2, with TRBD1 matching 8 bases. Germline V CDR1 and CDR2: SGHAT, FQDESV (reference sequence). V lost 6 bases and J lost 4; bases outside the gene matches: 4. This CDR3 is built from 13 residues. The CDR3 sequence is CASSPTGGYGYTF. The CDR3 DNA follows: TGTGCCAGCAGTCCAACAGGGGGCTATGGCTACACCTTC.

A remark on this clone: This CDR3 is also generated by other DNA sequences in the sample. This chain links TRBV12-3 or TRBV12-4 with TRBJ1-6; D gene unclear. The V and J ends lost 3 bases and 7 bases respectively, with 4 bases between them. The CDR3 has 12 amino acids. DNA of the CDR3: TGTGCCAGCAGTTTGCGGAATTCACCCCTCCACTTT. Residues: CASSLRNSPLHF.

This chain links TRBV2 with TRBJ2-5, with D perhaps matching TRBD1 (6 bases). Germline-derived CDR1 and CDR2 are SNHLY and FYNNEI. This CDR3 spans 14 amino acids. Trimming took 6 bases from V and 2 from J, leaving 13 bases between them. CDR3 sequence (DNA): TGTGCCAGCAGCCAGGACAGAATTCAAGAGACCCAGTACTTC. This encodes CASSQDRIQETQYF.